This entry concerns a single T cell receptor (beta chain). Its antigen is currently unknown. The immunoSEQ assay was v3.0, run at survey level. Here immunoSEQ multiplex PCR was the method, and the copy in TCRdb shows in-frame clones only, minus some. The sample includes tens of thousands of clones, approximately 82% of them seen just once. These data come from a study of long-term antiretroviral therapy in people with HIV. Whole-study results and caveats: Controls exceeded HIV repertoires in CDR3 length range. ART adherence, viral resistance and therapy changes were undocumented.

Treated in the United States were all of the participants with HIV. Deletions cut 6 bases from V and 8 bases from J, with 16 bases between. The germline gives CDR1 MNHEY, CDR2 SVGAGI. The CDR3 sequence is 13 residues long. Source: unsorted PBMCs, taken 2.4 years after starting antiretroviral therapy. The origin of this receptor is a man aged 35 to 55 with HIV. V is TRBV6-5 and J is TRBJ1-1; possible D gene TRBD1, 6 bases. CDR3 nucleotide sequence: TGTGCCAGCAGATCACTTCCGGACAGAGAAGCTTTCTTT. As protein: CASRSLPDREAFF.